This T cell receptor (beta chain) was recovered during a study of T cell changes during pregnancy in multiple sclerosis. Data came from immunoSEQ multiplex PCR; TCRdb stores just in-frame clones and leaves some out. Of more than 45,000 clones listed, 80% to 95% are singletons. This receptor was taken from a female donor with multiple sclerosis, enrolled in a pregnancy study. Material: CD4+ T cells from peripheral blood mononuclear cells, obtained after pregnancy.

CDR3 nucleotide sequence: TGTGCCAGCGGGAGGGGAGGGAATCAGCCCCAGCATTTT. This translates into CASGRGGNQPQHF. The J gene is TRBJ1-5, the V gene TRBV2, with D perhaps matching TRBD1 (5 bases). Germline V CDR1 and CDR2: SNHLY, FYNNEI. This CDR3 region has 13 residues. The V and J ends lost 8 bases and 4 bases respectively, with 12 bases between them. The full variable domain, rest sourced from reference TRBV2 and TRBJ1-5, is EPEVTQTPSHQVTQMGQEVILRCVPISNHLYFYWYRQILGQKVEFLVSFYNNEISEKSEIFDDQFSVERPDGSNFTLKIRSTKLEDSAMYFCASGRGGNQPQHFGDGTRLSIL.